This TCR beta chain stems from a study of blood T cell repertoires in COVID-19. Study details: Some COVID-19 samples were acute and others convalescent; all came from the United States, Italy and Spain. The analysed material was cDNA or gDNA that came from T cells, B-cell-depleted T cells, or PBMCs.

The CDR3 covers 15 residues. V was clipped by 1 base and J by 11 bases; unmatched bases: 7. In germline, CDR1 is SGHTA, CDR2 FQGNSA. Produced via immunoSEQ multiplex PCR; TCRdb's table is partial and in-frame only. Here the sample spans approximately 150,000 clones, about 85% being singletons. Enrolled through a virtual design, the participants were between 18 and 89 years of age and came from under 25 US areas. Donors were grouped by their self-reported clinical history. The sample comprised PBMCs or T cells enriched from blood (not recorded which). V and J are TRBV7-2 and TRBJ1-4, with 10 bases lining up with TRBD1. The origin of this receptor is a woman in her forties with acute COVID-19. The CDR3, as DNA: TGTGCCAGCAGCTTAGAGGGACAGGGGTCGTTGAAACTGTTTTTT. It is translated as CASSLEGQGSLKLFF.